Listed below are T cell receptor beta chains from one sample, sequenced in a study of T-cell memory formation after mild COVID-19. From the 5' RACE reads, TCRdb called clonotypes with MiXCR, one entry per CDR3 protein. The sample lists more than 120,000 distinct CDR3 sequences; roughly 6.3% were seen once. Sequencing input: PBMCs or a T cell subset sorted from them (not recorded which). The origin of the receptors is an adult woman who had mild COVID-19 (a few samples of this study predate the infection). Cell type and time point are not known. CDR3s include the opening cysteine and the closing phenylalanine or tryptophan. The order of the fields is V gene, J gene, CDR3 protein.

TRBV24-1	TRBJ2-7	CATSEAGARSEQYF
TRBV19	TRBJ2-4	CASSWTGGKNIQYF
TRBV9	TRBJ2-3	CASSVDRSDTQYF
TRBV12-3/TRBV12-4	TRBJ2-2	CASSLVGSGELFF
TRBV6-2/TRBV6-3	TRBJ1-1	CASRFSGGANTEAFF
TRBV6-1	TRBJ2-1	CASSDPGAYNEQFF
TRBV9	TRBJ2-2	CASSPAPTGELFF
TRBV18	TRBJ1-1	CASSSFVGADTEAFF
TRBV13	TRBJ1-1	CASSSDRDTEAFF
TRBV20-1	TRBJ2-1	CSARYTSGGPNEQFF
TRBV12-3/TRBV12-4	TRBJ2-2	CASKQLAGGTGELFF
TRBV6-5	TRBJ1-1	CASSFTMNTEAFF
TRBV12-3/TRBV12-4	TRBJ2-1	CASSSTLVWSGPYNEQFF
TRBV12-3/TRBV12-4	TRBJ2-7	CASSLARGGSSYEQYF
TRBV3-1	TRBJ1-2	CASSDRRVGYGYTF
TRBV12-3/TRBV12-4	TRBJ1-1	CASSPPGQGRGTEAFF
TRBV19	TRBJ1-4	CASSIGDRITNEKLFF
TRBV12-3/TRBV12-4	TRBJ1-2	CASSLGAGGNYGYTF
TRBV7-3	TRBJ2-3	CASGGSLTDTQYF
TRBV5-1	TRBJ2-7	CASSGGKVYYEQYF
TRBV12-3/TRBV12-4	TRBJ2-7	CASTRTTTYEQYF
TRBV2	TRBJ1-2	CASSDITGLGGYTF